This record covers a single T cell receptor (beta chain). This entry comes from a study of blood T cell repertoires in COVID-19. Background on the study: Italy, Spain and the United States were the sources of the convalescent and acute COVID-19 samples. The analysed material was cDNA or gDNA that came from T cells, B-cell-depleted T cells, or PBMCs.

Original methodology: Nucleated cell number was recorded as an estimate derived from reference gene primer amplification. Only in-frame clones appear in the TCRdb table, and some are missing; sequencing was by immunoSEQ multiplex PCR. V, J and clone size were drawn from that table, and D and trimming were deduced from the DNA. Of 150,000 to 200,000 clones in the sample, approximately 90% were seen once. CDR1 is LGHNA and CDR2 is YNFKEQ in the germline V gene. Trimming took off 0 bases at V and 8 bases at J, with 4 bases between the two ends. CDR3 length: 12 residues. What was sequenced was peripheral blood. The receptor was derived from a man aged 35-49 years with active or convalescent COVID-19. The gene calls are TRBV4-2 and TRBJ1-4; D is uncertain. CDR3 in amino acids: CASSQDSEKLFF. Written as DNA, the CDR3 is TGTGCCAGCAGCCAAGATTCAGAAAAACTGTTTTTT.